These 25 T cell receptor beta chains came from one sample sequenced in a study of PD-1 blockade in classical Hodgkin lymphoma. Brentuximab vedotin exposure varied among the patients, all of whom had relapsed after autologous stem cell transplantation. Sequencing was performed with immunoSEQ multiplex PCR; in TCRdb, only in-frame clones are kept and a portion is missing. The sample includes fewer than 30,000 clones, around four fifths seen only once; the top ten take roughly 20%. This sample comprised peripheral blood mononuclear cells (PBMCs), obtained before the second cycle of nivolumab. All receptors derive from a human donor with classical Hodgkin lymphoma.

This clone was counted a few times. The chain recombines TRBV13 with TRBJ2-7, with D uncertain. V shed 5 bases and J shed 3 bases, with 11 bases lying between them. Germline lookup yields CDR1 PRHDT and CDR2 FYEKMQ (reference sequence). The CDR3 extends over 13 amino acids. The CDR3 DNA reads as TGTGCCAGCAGCCCTAAGTGGGGCTACGAGCAGTACTTC. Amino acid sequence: CASSPKWGYEQYF.

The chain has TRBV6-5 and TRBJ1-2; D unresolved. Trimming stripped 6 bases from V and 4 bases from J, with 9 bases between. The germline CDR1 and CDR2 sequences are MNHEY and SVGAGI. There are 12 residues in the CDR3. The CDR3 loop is CASRESGYGYTF. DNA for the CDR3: TGTGCCAGCAGGGAGTCGGGCTATGGCTACACCTTC.

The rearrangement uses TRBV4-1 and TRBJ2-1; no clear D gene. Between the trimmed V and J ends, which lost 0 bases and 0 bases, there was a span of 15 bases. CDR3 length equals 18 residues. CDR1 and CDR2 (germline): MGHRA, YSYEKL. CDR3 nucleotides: TGCGCCAGCAGCCAAGATCTGTATTTTACTGGCTCCTACAATGAGCAGTTCTTC. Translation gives CASSQDLYFTGSYNEQFF.

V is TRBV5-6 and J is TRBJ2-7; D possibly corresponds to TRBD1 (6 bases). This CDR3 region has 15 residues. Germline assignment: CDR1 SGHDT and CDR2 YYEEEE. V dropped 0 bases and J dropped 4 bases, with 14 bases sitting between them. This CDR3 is CASSLEAGEGYEQYF. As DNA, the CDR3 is TGTGCCAGCAGCTTGGAGGCAGGGGAAGGGTACGAGCAGTACTTC. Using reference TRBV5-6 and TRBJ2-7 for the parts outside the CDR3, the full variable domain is DAGVTQSPTHLIKTRGQQVTLRCSPKSGHDTVSWYQQALGQGPQFIFQYYEEEERQRGNFPDRFSGHQFPNYSSELNVNALLLGDSALYLCASSLEAGEGYEQYFGPGTRLTVT.

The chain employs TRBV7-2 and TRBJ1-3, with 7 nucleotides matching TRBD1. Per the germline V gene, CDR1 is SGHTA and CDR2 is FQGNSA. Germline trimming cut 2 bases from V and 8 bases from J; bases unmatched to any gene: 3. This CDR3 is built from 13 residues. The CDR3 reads CASSLRQGDTIYF. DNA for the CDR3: TGTGCCAGCAGCTTACGACAGGGAGACACCATATATTTT.

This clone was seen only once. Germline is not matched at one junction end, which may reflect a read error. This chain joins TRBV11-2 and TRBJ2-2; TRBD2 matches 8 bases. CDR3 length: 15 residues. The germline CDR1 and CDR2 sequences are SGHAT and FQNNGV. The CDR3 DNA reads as TGCGCCAGCAGCCAAGTTAGCGGGACAACCGGGGAGCTGTTTTTT. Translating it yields CASSQVSGTTGELFF.

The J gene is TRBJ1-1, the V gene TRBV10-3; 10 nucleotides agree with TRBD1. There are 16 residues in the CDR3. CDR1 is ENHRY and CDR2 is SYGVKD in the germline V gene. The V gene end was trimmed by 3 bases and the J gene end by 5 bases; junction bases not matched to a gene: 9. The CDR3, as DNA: TGTGCCATCAGTGACCCGGGACAGGGGAAGAAGACTGAAGCTTTCTTT. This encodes CAISDPGQGKKTEAFF.

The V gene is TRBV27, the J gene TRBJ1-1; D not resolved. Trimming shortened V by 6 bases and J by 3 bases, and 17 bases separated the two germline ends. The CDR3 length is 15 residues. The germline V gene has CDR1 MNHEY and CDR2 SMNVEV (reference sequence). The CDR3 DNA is TGTGCCAGCAGCCCCTTGGCCGGGCTGTACACTGAAGCTTTCTTT. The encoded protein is CASSPLAGLYTEAFF.

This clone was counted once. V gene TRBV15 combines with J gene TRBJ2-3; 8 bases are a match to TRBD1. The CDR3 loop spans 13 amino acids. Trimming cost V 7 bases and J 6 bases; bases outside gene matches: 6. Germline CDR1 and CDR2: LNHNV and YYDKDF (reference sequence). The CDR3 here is CATTQGASDTQYF. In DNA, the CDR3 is TGTGCCACCACTCAGGGGGCAAGCGATACGCAGTATTTT. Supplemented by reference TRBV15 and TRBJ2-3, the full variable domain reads DAMVIQNPRYQVTQFGKPVTLSCSQTLNHNVMYWYQQKSSQAPKLLFHYYDKDFNNEADTPDNFQSRRPNTSFCFLDIRSPGLGDTAMYLCATTQGASDTQYFGPGTRLTVL.

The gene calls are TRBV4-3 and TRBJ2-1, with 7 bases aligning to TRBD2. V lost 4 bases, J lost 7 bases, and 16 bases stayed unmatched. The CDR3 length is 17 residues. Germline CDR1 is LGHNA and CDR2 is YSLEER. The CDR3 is CASSPQVAGGMGNEQFF. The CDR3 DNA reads TGCGCCAGCAGCCCACAAGTAGCGGGCGGCATGGGGAATGAGCAGTTCTTC.

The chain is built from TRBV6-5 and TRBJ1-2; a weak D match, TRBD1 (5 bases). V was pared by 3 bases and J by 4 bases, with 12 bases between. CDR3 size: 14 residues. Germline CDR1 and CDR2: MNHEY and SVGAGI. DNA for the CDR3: TGTGCCAGCAGTTATCGGGGCCAACTCTATGGCTACACCTTC. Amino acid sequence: CASSYRGQLYGYTF.

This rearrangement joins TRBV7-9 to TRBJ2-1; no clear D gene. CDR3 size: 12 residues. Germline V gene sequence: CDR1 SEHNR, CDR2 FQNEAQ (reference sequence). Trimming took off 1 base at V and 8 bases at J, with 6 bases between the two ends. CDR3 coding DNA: TGTGCCAGCAGCTTAGGGGTCGATGAGCAGTTCTTC. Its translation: CASSLGVDEQFF.

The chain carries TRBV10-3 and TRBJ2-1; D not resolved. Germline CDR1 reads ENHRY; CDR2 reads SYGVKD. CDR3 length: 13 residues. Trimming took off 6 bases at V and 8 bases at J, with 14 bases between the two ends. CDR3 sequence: CAISAGTGDEQFF. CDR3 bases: TGTGCCATCAGCGCTGGAACTGGTGATGAGCAGTTCTTC.

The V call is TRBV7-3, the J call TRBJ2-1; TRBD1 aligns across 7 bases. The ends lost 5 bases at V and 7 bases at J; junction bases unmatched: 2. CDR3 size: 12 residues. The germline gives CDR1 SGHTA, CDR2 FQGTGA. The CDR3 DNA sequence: TGTGCCAGCAGCCCGACAGGGAATGAGCAGTTCTTC. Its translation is CASSPTGNEQFF.

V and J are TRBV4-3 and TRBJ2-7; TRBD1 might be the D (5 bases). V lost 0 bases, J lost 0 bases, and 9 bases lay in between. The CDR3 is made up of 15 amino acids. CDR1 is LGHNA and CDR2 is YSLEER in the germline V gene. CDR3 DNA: TGCGCCAGCAGCCAAGATCTTACAGGCTCCTACGAGCAGTACTTC. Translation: CASSQDLTGSYEQYF.

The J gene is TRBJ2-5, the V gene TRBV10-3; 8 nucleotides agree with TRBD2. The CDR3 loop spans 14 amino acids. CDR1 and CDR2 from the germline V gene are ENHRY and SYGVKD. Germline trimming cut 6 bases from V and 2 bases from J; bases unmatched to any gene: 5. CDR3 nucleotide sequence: TGTGCCATCAGGCGAGCGGGGGAACAAGAGACCCAGTACTTC. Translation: CAIRRAGEQETQYF.

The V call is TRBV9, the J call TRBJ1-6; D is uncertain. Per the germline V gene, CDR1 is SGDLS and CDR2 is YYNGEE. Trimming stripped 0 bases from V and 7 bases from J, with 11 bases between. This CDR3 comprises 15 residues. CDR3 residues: CASSVDSSQNSPLHF. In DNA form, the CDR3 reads TGTGCCAGCAGCGTAGACTCATCCCAGAATTCACCCCTCCACTTT.

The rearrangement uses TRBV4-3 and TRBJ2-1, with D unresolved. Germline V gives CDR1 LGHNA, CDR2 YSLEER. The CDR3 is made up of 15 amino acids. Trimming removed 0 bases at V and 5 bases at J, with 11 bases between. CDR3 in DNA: TGCGCCAGCAGCCAAGAGCCGGGTTTGCACAATGAGCAGTTCTTC. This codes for CASSQEPGLHNEQFF.

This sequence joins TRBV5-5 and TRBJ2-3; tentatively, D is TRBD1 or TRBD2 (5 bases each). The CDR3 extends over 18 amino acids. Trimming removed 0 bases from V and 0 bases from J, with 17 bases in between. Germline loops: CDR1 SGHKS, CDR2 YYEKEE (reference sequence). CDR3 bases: TGTGCCAGCAGCTTGGTAAGCGGCTGGGGCCCCAGCACAGATACGCAGTATTTT. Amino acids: CASSLVSGWGPSTDTQYF.

The CDR3 DNA reads as TGTGCCAGCAGCTTTGACGCTAGGCCCTATAATTCACCCCTCCACTTT. Residues: CASSFDARPYNSPLHF. The gene calls are TRBV7-9 and TRBJ1-6; D uncertain. The length of the CDR3 is 16 residues. Germline CDR1 SEHNR, CDR2 FQNEAQ (reference sequence). The V and J ends lost 3 bases and 2 bases respectively, with 11 bases between them.

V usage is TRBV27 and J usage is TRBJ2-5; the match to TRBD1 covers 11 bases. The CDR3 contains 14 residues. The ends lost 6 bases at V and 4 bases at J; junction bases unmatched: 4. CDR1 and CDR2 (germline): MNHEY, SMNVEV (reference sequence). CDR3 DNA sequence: TGTGCCAGCAGAAGGACAGGGGGCCGAGAGACCCAGTACTTC. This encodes CASRRTGGRETQYF.

Here the CDR3 reads CASSQRTGYSYEQYF. CDR3 nucleotides: TGCGCCAGCAGCCAGAGGACAGGGTACTCCTACGAGCAGTACTTC. The chain is built from TRBV4-1 and TRBJ2-7; 8 bases line up with TRBD1. The length of the CDR3 is 15 residues. Germline lookup yields CDR1 MGHRA and CDR2 YSYEKL. V lost 3 bases and J lost 0; bases outside the gene matches: 4.

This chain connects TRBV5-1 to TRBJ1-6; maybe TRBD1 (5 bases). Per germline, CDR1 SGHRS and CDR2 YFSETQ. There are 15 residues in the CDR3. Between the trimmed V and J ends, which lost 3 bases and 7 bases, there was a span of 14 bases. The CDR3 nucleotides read TGCGCCAGCAGCTGGTACGACAGAGACAATTCACCCCTCCACTTT. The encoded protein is CASSWYDRDNSPLHF.

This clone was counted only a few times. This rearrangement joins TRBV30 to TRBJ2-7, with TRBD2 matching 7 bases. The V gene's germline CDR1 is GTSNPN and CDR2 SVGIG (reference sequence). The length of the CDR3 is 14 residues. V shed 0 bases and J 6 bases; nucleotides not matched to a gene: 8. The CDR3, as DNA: TGTGCCTGGAGTGTCTTCCAGCGGGACGGCGAGCAGTACTTC. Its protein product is CAWSVFQRDGEQYF.

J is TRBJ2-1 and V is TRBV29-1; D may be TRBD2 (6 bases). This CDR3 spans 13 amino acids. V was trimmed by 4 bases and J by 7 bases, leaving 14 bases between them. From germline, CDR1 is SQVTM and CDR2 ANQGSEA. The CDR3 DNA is TGCAGCGTTGGGGGCGGGATTCGGAATGAGCAGTTCTTC. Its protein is CSVGGGIRNEQFF.